This entry is about one TCR beta chain. This clone was seen a handful of times. Its cognate antigen has yet to be identified. Base-call qualities are not available, and no considerably larger clone is one nucleotide away. This entry is derived from a study of brain metastases from non-small cell lung cancer (dated by TCRdb to the late 2010s). About the study as a whole: In non-small-cell lung cancer patients, the researchers characterized the immune microenvironment of brain metastases and primary tumors that had been resected as matched pairs. The paper's findings and limits, for the study overall: TCR repertoires were found to be largely shared between paired brain metastases and primary tumors, although sparse T-cell densities were observed in the brain metastases. T-cell infiltration was lower in brain metastases than in primary tumors (P < 0.001). T-cell clones were apparently expanded in 64% of brain metastases relative to the matched primary tumors.

Library preparation employed the immunoSEQ multiplex PCR assay. T-cell receptor beta chain repertoire sequencing was carried out together with a 770-gene immune expression panel. TCRdb provides this immuneACCESS table in a form limited to in-frame rearrangements. Some clones are lacking; in checked studies, under half of them reflect an unresolved V gene, and why the rest are absent is not known. For this sample the table gives around 4,200 clones, of which approximately 90% were detected only once. The ten largest clones add up to 5% to 7% of the sample. A total of 39 patients with non-small-cell lung cancer that had been surgically resected, each with specimens from both a primary tumor and a brain metastasis, made up the cohort. The tumor specimens used were formalin-fixed, paraffin-embedded tissues taken from archives. Sequenced input: primary lung tumor tissue. The sample's cell subset or site label, decoded: primary lung tumor paired with brain metastasis. The receptor's source is a donor aged 40 or over with non-small cell lung cancer.

The nucleotide sequence is TGCAGTGGAGGGACAGATGAAAAACTGTTTTTT. This encodes CSGGTDEKLFF. The sequence is built from TRBV20-1 and TRBJ1-4; 7 bases in the junction line up with TRBD1. The CDR3 starts with the cysteine, ends with the phenylalanine, and has 11 residues. Only the CDR3 DNA stays, 33 bases, in frame from base 1. The V end gives up 7 bases and the J end 6 bases, leaving 2 bases in the junction not matched to a gene. Reading the germline V gene (reference sequence) gives CDR1 DFQATT and CDR2 SNEGSKA.